The present T cell receptor beta chain was sequenced within a study of human T cells and chemical hapten exposure. In the study overall: Skin of the upper inner arm, around 2 cm by around 2 cm, received 2% DPC for sensitization. Broader study findings: Sensitizing with DPC caused no change in TCRs above 1 in 1000 frequency. Correlating positively with patch test score were the PT1 expanded TCR counts.

Time point: patch test 2, 6 weeks after DPC sensitization. Treatment meaning: therapeutic diphenylcyclopropenone sensitization with weekly scalp DPC. This clonotype has more than one count but fewer than ten. No antigen is known for it. Each CDR3 protein is one row after TCRdb ran MiXCR on the RACE reads. The sample includes fewer than 100,000 distinct CDR3 sequences, 11% seen only once; the top ten take roughly 1.4%. Trimming left V 6 bases short and J 3 bases short, with 12 bases between. The CDR3 has 13 residues. Germline assignment: CDR1 MNHNS and CDR2 SASEGT. This clonotype originated in a man in his late teens or twenties with alopecia areata. Some clones in this sample may be carry-over from other donors' samples. The source material was whole blood, sampled in connection with sensitization to the hapten diphenylcyclopropenone (DPC). The chain carries TRBV6-1 and TRBJ2-7; TRBD1 might be the D (6 bases). The DNA of the CDR3 is TGTGCCAGCAGACGGACAGTCGACTACGAGCAGTACGTC. Protein sequence: CASRRTVDYEQYV.